This T cell receptor beta chain was captured in a study of beta chain features in type 1 diabetes. Expressed TCRB transcripts got sequenced, as all isolated RNA was reverse transcribed. The assay was immunoSEQ multiplex PCR, and TCRdb's table has in-frame clones only and misses some. The table lists 300,000 to 400,000 clones, around an eighth of them singletons. CD4+ cells of the naive, central memory, regulatory and stem cell-like memory types were sorted via CD45RO/CCR7/CD25/CD127/CD95/CD27. Germline CDR1 is SGDLS and CDR2 is YYNGEE. The CDR3 contains 15 residues. Trimming took 0 bases from V and 7 from J; bases not matched to a gene: 6.

The sample was naive CD4+ T cells from blood. The chain carries TRBV9 and TRBJ2-1; 8 bases are shared with TRBD2. The TCR was taken from a man aged 18-30 years in good health. CDR3 protein: CASSVATGLGNEQFF. The DNA of the CDR3 is TGTGCCAGCAGCGTAGCTACGGGACTAGGAAATGAGCAGTTCTTC.